This T cell receptor (beta chain) comes out of a study of blood T cell repertoires in COVID-19. Study information: Nucleic acid was either cDNA or gDNA, and it came from T cells, B-cell-depleted T cells, or PBMCs.

Methods used by the authors: Cell counts per sample came from amplifying reference gene primers. Using immunoSEQ multiplex PCR, the repertoire was profiled, and TCRdb retains in-frame clones only, with some absent. Clonal size and the V and J genes are those of that table, whereas D and trimming came from the DNA. The sample shows 73,000 or so clones, about 91% of them seen only once. The CDR3 consists of 13 residues. The V gene's germline CDR1 is LNHDA and CDR2 SQIVND (reference sequence). V shed 3 bases and J shed 4 bases, with 7 bases lying between them. Sample: peripheral blood. This chain joins TRBV19 and TRBJ1-5; no definite D call. The clonotype comes from a human donor with active COVID-19. The donor label of this sample is uncertain. The CDR3 reads CASSMQVNQPQHF. In DNA, the CDR3 is TGTGCCAGTAGTATGCAGGTGAATCAGCCCCAGCATTTT.